These 8 T cell receptor beta chains share one sample of origin, sequenced in a study of blood T cell repertoires in COVID-19. Data came from immunoSEQ multiplex PCR; TCRdb stores just in-frame clones and leaves some out. The table records 150,000 to 200,000 clones, roughly 85% of them present only once. Specimen: PBMCs or T cells enriched from blood (not recorded which). Receptors originate from a man in his forties who had recovered from COVID-19.

The chain couples TRBV6-4 to TRBJ2-1; tentative D call: TRBD2 (5 bases). CDR1 and CDR2 from the germline V gene are MRHNA and SNTAGT. The CDR3 has 15 amino acids. The V end lost 3 bases, the J end lost 9 bases, and 18 bases lay between the germline ends. For the CDR3, the DNA is TGTGCCAGCAGTGAGGCTCTAGGGAGTGGGTCTGAGCAGTTCTTC. Its protein is CASSEALGSGSEQFF.

The chain carries TRBV5-1 and TRBJ2-5, with TRBD2 matching over 11 bases. Germline trimming cut 6 bases from V and 3 bases from J; bases unmatched to any gene: 4. Germline V gene data show CDR1 as SGHRS and CDR2 as YFSETQ. The CDR3 runs to 14 residues. CDR3 amino acids: CASTPGLAEETQYF. CDR3 DNA: TGCGCCAGCACCCCGGGACTAGCGGAAGAGACCCAGTACTTC.

The genes are TRBV7-2 and TRBJ1-5; possible D gene TRBD1, 6 bases. V gave up 1 base and J gave up 4 bases, with 17 bases separating them. There are 17 residues in the CDR3. Looked up from germline, CDR1 is SGHTA and CDR2 is FQGNSA. The CDR3: CASSLEIKGGANQPQHF. As DNA, the CDR3 is TGTGCCAGCAGCTTAGAAATTAAAGGGGGTGCAAATCAGCCCCAGCATTTT.

The chain joins TRBV20-1 to TRBJ2-7; 7 bases match TRBD2. CDR1 and CDR2 from the germline V gene are DFQATT and SNEGSKA (reference sequence). V shed 6 bases, J shed 11 bases, and the junction held 7 bases outside the gene matches. The CDR3 totals 10 residues. CDR3 DNA: TGCAGTGCGCGGGAGCAAGCGGAGTACTTC. It specifies CSAREQAEYF.

This chain joins TRBV19 and TRBJ1-6; TRBD1 matches 7 bases. Germline V CDR1 and CDR2: LNHDA, SQIVND (reference sequence). The CDR3 length is 16 residues. Trimming took 3 bases from V and 5 from J; bases not matched to a gene: 7. The CDR3 region has the DNA TGTGCCAGTAGTATTCAAGGGACAGCAAATAATTCACCCCTCCACTTT. Protein sequence: CASSIQGTANNSPLHF.

This clone was counted only a few times. The chain recombines TRBV5-1 with TRBJ1-2; D is unclear. The CDR3 runs 13 residues. Germline V gives CDR1 SGHRS, CDR2 YFSETQ. V was shortened by 3 bases and J by 4 bases, with 10 bases between the two germline ends. In DNA form, the CDR3 reads TGCGCCAGCAGCTCCAGCGTTACCTATGGCTACACCTTC. Translating gives CASSSSVTYGYTF. The complete variable domain, with remaining parts taken from reference TRBV5-1 and TRBJ1-2, reads KAGVTQTPRYLIKTRGQQVTLSCSPISGHRSVSWYQQTPGQGLQFLFEYFSETQRNKGNFPGRFSGRQFSNSRSEMNVSTLELGDSALYLCASSSSVTYGYTFGSGTRLTVV.

The rearrangement uses TRBV5-1 and TRBJ2-3; 7 bases map to TRBD1. Unmatched junction bases numbered 7, after V lost 3 bases and J lost 6 bases. Germline V lookup: CDR1 SGHRS, CDR2 YFSETQ. The CDR3 has 14 amino acids. The CDR3 is CASSSQTTGDTQYF. The CDR3 DNA reads as TGCGCCAGCAGCTCCCAAACGACAGGGGATACGCAGTATTTT.

This chain joins TRBV7-3 and TRBJ2-1; 8 bases line up with TRBD1. This CDR3 comprises 13 residues. CDR1 and CDR2 (germline): SGHTA, FQGTGA. Germline trimming cut 4 bases from V and 6 bases from J; bases unmatched to any gene: 2. The CDR3 DNA follows: TGTGCCAGCAGCTGGACAGGGTCCAATGAGCAGTTCTTC. Translated, it gives CASSWTGSNEQFF.